This T cell receptor beta chain emerged from a study of blood T cell repertoires in COVID-19. Study as a whole: COVID-19 samples from acute and convalescent phases originated in the United States, Italy and Spain. T cells, B-cell-depleted T cells, or PBMCs provided the cDNA or gDNA that served as material.

As handled by the study authors: Quantification of nucleated cells was approximated via reference gene primer amplification. The table came from immunoSEQ multiplex PCR; TCRdb's copy has only in-frame clones and leaves some out. V and J calls and clone size are as listed in that table; D and trimming were resolved from the DNA. The sample includes about 250,000 clones, 86% of them seen just once. While infection was still active, Seattle patients were enrolled and then followed longitudinally. The sequence was obtained from a woman of 80 years or more with COVID-19, enrolled during active disease. What was sequenced was peripheral blood.

The CDR3 protein is CASSPARGLTEAFF. CDR3 in DNA: TGCGCCAGCAGCCCAGCTAGGGGGTTGACTGAAGCTTTCTTT. V usage is TRBV10-1 and J usage is TRBJ1-1, with a possible D match to TRBD1 (6 bases). Germline-derived CDR1 and CDR2 are WNHNN and SYGVQD (reference sequence). This CDR3 has 14 amino acids. V lost 6 bases to trimming and J lost 5 bases, with 16 bases between them.